This T cell receptor (beta chain) was sequenced for a study of tumor-infiltrating lymphocytes in primary liver carcinoma. The source material, about 17-31 mg of unsorted bulk tissue, was used to co-extract RNA and DNA. Primary liver carcinomas in the patients were surgically resected. With chronic HBV infection, the patients were also treatment-naive. The CDR3 consists of 13 residues. CDR1 and CDR2 from the germline V gene are MNHNS and SASEGT. V dropped 10 bases and J dropped 0 bases, with 10 bases sitting between them. There are many counts of this clonotype. A primer in the constant region served to generate TCR beta cDNA from about 470 ng of total RNA. Libraries of TCR beta came from three nested multiplex PCR rounds with slightly modified ARM-PCR. A C-beta reverse primer and TRBV1-TRBV30 forward primers served in each of the first two PCR rounds, at ten to eleven cycles apiece. TCRdb ran MiXCR on the multiplex PCR reads and lists one entry per CDR3 protein. The repertoire consists of tens of thousands of distinct CDR3 sequences, with around 70% occurring once and the leading ten covering 15% to 20%.

Specimen: liver tumor tissue from sampling region 1. The subset here: tumor region T1, superior pole. This clonotype originated in a man aged 35 to 55 with primary liver carcinoma and hepatitis B virus infection. The rearrangement links TRBV6-1 to TRBJ1-3, with D uncertain. CDR3 region: CATSEISGNTIYF. CDR3 bases: TGTGCCACGTCGGAAATCTCTGGAAACACCATATATTTT.